Below, 26 T cell receptor beta chains from the same sample are listed, as sequenced in a study of T cells in Graves' hyperthyroidism and ophthalmopathy. RNA transcripts served as the template for amplifying TCR beta CDR3 regions. HTBI primers were the set used in a first-round RT-PCR of the TCR CDR3. TCRdb reprocessed the multiplex PCR reads with MiXCR, giving one entry per CDR3 protein. The repertoire holds some 420,000 distinct CDR3 sequences, with roughly an eighth as singletons. Specimen: blood. The receptors were sampled from a woman aged 18-30 years with Graves' hyperthyroidism.

In its sample, this clonotype was seen many times. V is TRBV28 and J is TRBJ1-4; 7 bases fit TRBD1. CDR3 length: 15 amino acids. J lost 7 bases, V lost 5 bases, and 10 bases had no gene match. The V gene's germline CDR1 is MDHEN and CDR2 SYDVKM. The CDR3 coding sequence is TGTGCCAGCAGTCCCCTGACAGGGAATAGTGAAAAACTGTTTTTT. It codes for CASSPLTGNSEKLFF.

This clonotype was observed a handful of times. The chain is built from TRBV19 and TRBJ1-5; D gene unclear. V lost 7 bases, J lost 0 bases, and 13 bases lay in between. The length of the CDR3 is 15 residues. Germline V gene sequence: CDR1 LNHDA, CDR2 SQIVND (reference sequence). The DNA of the CDR3 is TGTGCCAGTACCACCTTCCGAGATAGCAATCAGCCCCAGCATTTT. Its protein is CASTTFRDSNQPQHF.

This clonotype occurred a few times. This chain links TRBV6-1 with TRBJ2-2, with TRBD1 identical over 11 bases. The CDR3 extends over 15 amino acids. CDR1 and CDR2 (germline): MNHNS, SASEGT. V lost 10 bases, J lost 7 bases, and 11 bases stayed unmatched. CDR3 bases: TGTGCCACACGTCGGGACAGGGGGTTGGACGGGGAGCTGTTTTTT. Translated, it gives CATRRDRGLDGELFF.

This clonotype was observed a few times. V gene TRBV4-2 combines with J gene TRBJ1-1; D uncertain. With 0 bases removed from V and 2 bases from J, the gap between germline ends came to 10 bases. Germline-derived CDR1 and CDR2 are LGHNA and YNFKEQ. CDR3 length: 15 residues. Written as DNA, the CDR3 is TGTGCCAGCAGCCAAGATCCATCAGCCAACACTGAAGCTTTCTTT. This codes for CASSQDPSANTEAFF.

Many counts were recorded for this clonotype. V and J are TRBV28 and TRBJ1-2, with D possibly TRBD1 on 6 matching bases. Looked up from germline, CDR1 is MDHEN and CDR2 is SYDVKM. CDR3 length: 13 residues. V was pared by 6 bases and J by 6 bases, with 14 bases between. The CDR3 bases are TGTGCCAGCAGCACAGGGATTTTTGATGGCTACACCTTC. This codes for CASSTGIFDGYTF.

This clonotype was detected ten times or more. The chain is built from TRBV29-1 and TRBJ2-7, with D possibly matching TRBD2 (5 bases). CDR3 length: 14 amino acids. Germline CDR1 reads SQVTM; CDR2 reads ANQGSEA. V was clipped by 4 bases and J by 2 bases, with 15 bases between them. The CDR3 region has the DNA TGCAGCGTTGTTCAGGAGAGAGCGGCCTACGAGCAGTACTTC. This sequence encodes CSVVQERAAYEQYF.

Turning to this clonotype: An end of the junction differs from the germline gene, which may be a read error. This chain uses TRBV12-3 or TRBV12-4 with TRBJ2-1; TRBD2 matches 11 bases. The CDR3 has 16 residues. The DNA of the CDR3 is TGTGCCAGCAGCTTAGTACTAGCGGGAGCAGGCAATGAGCAGTTCTTC. This codes for CASSLVLAGAGNEQFF.

A few counts support this clonotype. J is TRBJ1-1 and V is TRBV19; D is perhaps TRBD1 (6 bases). The CDR3 is made up of 15 amino acids. Germline lookup yields CDR1 LNHDA and CDR2 SQIVND (reference sequence). V was shortened by 3 bases and J by 4 bases, with 15 bases between the two germline ends. Written as DNA, the CDR3 is TGTGCCAGTAGTATCCTGGGGGGGCGGAGCACTGAAGCTTTCTTT. Residues: CASSILGGRSTEAFF.

The rearrangement links TRBV9 to TRBJ1-5; tentative D call: TRBD1 (5 bases). V lost 0 bases and J lost 4, with 11 bases in between. The CDR3 has 15 residues. Germline loops: CDR1 SGDLS, CDR2 YYNGEE. The CDR3: CASSVDGHLNQPQHF. The CDR3 coding sequence is TGTGCCAGCAGCGTAGACGGACATCTTAATCAGCCCCAGCATTTT.

There are a few counts of this clonotype. The chain links TRBV6-2 or TRBV6-3 to TRBJ1-5; tentative D call: TRBD1 (5 bases). The CDR3 has 19 residues. CDR1 is MNHEY, CDR2 SVGEGT, per germline. The V end lost 1 base, the J end lost 2 bases, and 21 bases lay between the germline ends. The CDR3 protein is CASSYLLRRDREGNQPQHF. The CDR3 DNA reads as TGTGCCAGCAGTTACTTGTTGCGCCGGGACCGAGAGGGCAATCAGCCCCAGCATTTT.

This CDR3 reads CASSQAALSYEQYF. In DNA, the CDR3 is TGCGCCAGCAGCCAAGCAGCGTTATCCTACGAGCAGTACTTC. This sequence joins TRBV4-1 and TRBJ2-7, with D unresolved. V was pared by 1 base and J by 1 base, with 8 bases between. This CDR3 contains 14 residues. The V gene's germline CDR1 is MGHRA and CDR2 YSYEKL.

This clonotype appeared a few times. V is TRBV6-1 and J is TRBJ1-1, with D unresolved. Trimming left V 2 bases short and J 1 base short, with 8 bases between. Germline assignment: CDR1 MNHNS and CDR2 SASEGT. This CDR3 is built from 14 residues. CDR3 in amino acids: CASSELGRNTEAFF. CDR3 nucleotides: TGTGCCAGCAGTGAACTGGGTCGGAACACTGAAGCTTTCTTT.

This clonotype was counted ten times or more. The rearrangement links TRBV12-3 or TRBV12-4 to TRBJ2-1; D is unclear. Trimming cost V 5 bases and J 0 bases, with 11 bases left between them. CDR3 length equals 15 residues. Here the CDR3 reads CASSGYTSSYNEQFF. The CDR3 region has the DNA TGTGCCAGCAGTGGATACACCAGCTCCTACAATGAGCAGTTCTTC.

The CDR3 region has the DNA TGTGCCAGCAGGGCCGGGACAAGGCCTAATGAAAAACTGTTTTTT. Amino acids: CASRAGTRPNEKLFF. The chain joins TRBV7-9 to TRBJ1-4; maybe TRBD1 (6 bases). Germline V gene data show CDR1 as SEHNR and CDR2 as FQNEAQ (reference sequence). The CDR3 runs 15 residues. The V and J ends lost 6 bases and 3 bases respectively, with 14 bases between them.

For this clonotype: Since no conserved phenylalanine or tryptophan closes the CDR3, a read error is the likely cause. The rearrangement links TRBV7-8 to TRBJ1-1, with 8 positions matching TRBD1. The germline V gene has CDR1 SGHVS and CDR2 FQNEAQ. J was trimmed by 1 base and V by 5 bases; bases with no gene match: 3. The CDR3 loop spans 14 amino acids. The CDR3 region has the DNA TGTGCCAGCAGCCCAGACAGGGGGAACACTGAAGCTTTCCTT. Translated, it gives CASSPDRGNTEAFL.

This clonotype was counted at least ten times. As DNA, the CDR3 is TGTGCCTGGAGATCACTAGTAAGCACAGATACGCAGTATTTT. This gives the protein CAWRSLVSTDTQYF. The chain combines TRBV30 with TRBJ2-3, with D perhaps TRBD2 (5 bases). Trimming took off 3 bases at V and 0 bases at J, with 10 bases between the two ends. The CDR3 loop spans 14 amino acids. Germline V gene lookup returns CDR1 GTSNPN and CDR2 SVGIG (reference sequence). Drawing the rest from reference TRBV30 and TRBJ2-3, the complete variable domain is SQTIHQWPATLVQPVGSPLSLECTVEGTSNPNLYWYRQAAGRGLQLLFYSVGIGQISSEVPQNLSASRPQDRQFILSSKKLLLSDSGFYLCAWRSLVSTDTQYFGPGTRLTVL.

This clonotype was counted ten times or more. V is TRBV10-2 and J is TRBJ2-5; TRBD1 might be the D (5 bases). V was trimmed by 4 bases and J by 1 base, leaving 7 bases between them. CDR1 WSHSY and CDR2 SAAADI come from the germline V gene. This CDR3 has 13 residues. CDR3 DNA sequence: TGCGCCAGCAGTGCTACAGGCCAAGAGACCCAGTACTTC. Translation: CASSATGQETQYF.

This clonotype was recorded a few times. V usage is TRBV4-3 and J usage is TRBJ2-5; TRBD1 is a possible D gene (6 bases). The ends were cut back, 1 base at V and 1 base at J, with 10 bases in the middle. CDR1 and CDR2 (germline): LGHNA, YSLEER. The CDR3 has 15 residues. The CDR3 loop is CASSQVLDSQETQYF. CDR3 DNA: TGCGCCAGCAGCCAAGTTTTGGACAGCCAAGAGACCCAGTACTTC.

About this clonotype: A read error is possible here, since a much larger clone lies one base away. The chain combines TRBV20-1 with TRBJ2-5, with TRBD2 matching 14 bases. The CDR3 totals 15 residues. V gave up 5 bases and J gave up 8 bases; unmatched junction bases: 10. The germline V gene has CDR1 DFQATT and CDR2 SNEGSKA (reference sequence). CDR3 nucleotides: TGCAGTGCTGGAGCCGGGACTAGCGGGAGTAGCACCCAGTACTTC. Translated, it gives CSAGAGTSGSSTQYF.

At least ten counts were recorded for this clonotype. The CDR3 protein is CASSLGTGRFGYTEAFF. In DNA, the CDR3 is TGTGCCAGCAGCTTAGGGACAGGTCGGTTCGGTTACACTGAAGCTTTCTTT. The rearrangement uses TRBV7-9 and TRBJ1-1, with 7 bases matching TRBD1. Germline V CDR1 and CDR2: SEHNR, FQNEAQ (reference sequence). With 1 base clipped from V and 3 bases from J, the junction kept 11 bases outside the gene matches. The CDR3 sequence is 17 residues long.

This clonotype was found a few times. V is TRBV29-1 and J is TRBJ2-5; D tentatively reads TRBD1 or TRBD2 (5 bases each). The germline V gene has CDR1 SQVTM and CDR2 ANQGSEA. Trimming shortened V by 7 bases and J by 5 bases, and 20 bases separated the two germline ends. The CDR3 consists of 14 residues. CDR3 DNA sequence: TGCAGCGCCAACCGCGGTCGGGGCCGGGAGACCCAGTACTTC. The encoded protein is CSANRGRGRETQYF. Using reference TRBV29-1 and TRBJ2-5 for the parts outside the CDR3, the full variable domain is SAVISQKPSRDICQRGTSLTIQCQVDSQVTMMFWYRQQPGQSLTLIATANQGSEATYESGFVIDKFPISRPNLTFSTLTVSNMSPEDSSIYLCSANRGRGRETQYFGPGTRLLVL.

Many counts were recorded for this clonotype. The rearrangement uses TRBV6-1 and TRBJ2-3, with TRBD2 matching 13 bases. The CDR3 length is 15 residues. V was clipped by 5 bases and J by 3 bases; unmatched bases: 2. Germline-derived CDR1 and CDR2 are MNHNS and SASEGT. The DNA of the CDR3 is TGTGCCAGCAGTACGGGACTAGCGGGGACAGATACGCAGTATTTT. Translation gives CASSTGLAGTDTQYF.

This clonotype occurred many times. The chain uses TRBV28 and TRBJ1-2, with D unresolved. The ends were cut back, 5 bases at V and 4 bases at J, with 8 bases in the middle. CDR1 is MDHEN and CDR2 is SYDVKM in the germline V gene. The CDR3 sequence is 12 residues long. The CDR3 nucleotides are TGTGCCAGCAGTGCGGCCGGCTATGGCTACACCTTC. Its protein is CASSAAGYGYTF.

This chain uses TRBV7-9 with TRBJ2-1; perhaps D is TRBD1 or TRBD2 (5 bases each). The V end lost 0 bases, the J end lost 5 bases, and 8 bases lay between the germline ends. This CDR3 region has 14 residues. Germline V gene lookup returns CDR1 SEHNR and CDR2 FQNEAQ (reference sequence). The CDR3 loop reads CASSLAGDHNEQFF. DNA for the CDR3: TGTGCCAGCAGCTTAGCAGGGGACCACAATGAGCAGTTCTTC.

The gene calls are TRBV6-1 and TRBJ1-5; the D is unclear. V lost 4 bases and J lost 0, with 25 bases in between. Germline values: CDR1 MNHNS, CDR2 SASEGT. CDR3 size: 20 residues. DNA of the CDR3: TGTGCCAGCAGTGCCGATATACCGGGTAACGGTGGGCCTAGCAATCAGCCCCAGCATTTT. This gives the protein CASSADIPGNGGPSNQPQHF.

This clonotype was picked up a small number of times. A single base separates this from a much larger clone, so it may be a read error. The chain carries TRBV28 and TRBJ2-1; TRBD1 matches 7 bases. CDR3 length: 15 residues. V shed 4 bases, J shed 7 bases, and the junction held 10 bases outside the gene matches. CDR1 MDHEN and CDR2 SYDVKM come from the germline V gene. CDR3 loop: CASSYRTAGGNEQFF. CDR3 coding DNA: TGTGCCAGCAGTTATCGGACGGCAGGGGGTAATGAGCAGTTCTTC.